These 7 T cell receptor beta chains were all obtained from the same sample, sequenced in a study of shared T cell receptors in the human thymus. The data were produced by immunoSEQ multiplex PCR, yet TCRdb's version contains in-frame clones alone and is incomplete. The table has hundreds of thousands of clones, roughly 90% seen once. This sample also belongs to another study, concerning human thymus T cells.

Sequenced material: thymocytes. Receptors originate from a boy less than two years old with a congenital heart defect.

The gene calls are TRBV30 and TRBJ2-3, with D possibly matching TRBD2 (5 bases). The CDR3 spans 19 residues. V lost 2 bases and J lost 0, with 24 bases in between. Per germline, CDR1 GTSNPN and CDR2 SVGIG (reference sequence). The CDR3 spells CAWSPQGRWYRRSTDTQYF. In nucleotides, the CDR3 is TGTGCCTGGAGTCCCCAAGGGAGATGGTACCGACGTAGCACAGATACGCAGTATTTT.

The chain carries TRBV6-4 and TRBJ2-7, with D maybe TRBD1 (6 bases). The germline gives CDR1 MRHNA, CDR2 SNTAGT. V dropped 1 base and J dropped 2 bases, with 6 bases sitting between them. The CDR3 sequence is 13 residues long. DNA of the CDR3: TGTGCCAGCAGTGACTGGGACACCTACGAGCAGTACTTC. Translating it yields CASSDWDTYEQYF.

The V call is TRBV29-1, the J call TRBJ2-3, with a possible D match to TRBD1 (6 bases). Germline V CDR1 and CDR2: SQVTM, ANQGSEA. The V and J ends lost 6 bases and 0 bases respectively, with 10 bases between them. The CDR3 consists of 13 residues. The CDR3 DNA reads TGCAGCGTCCAGGGGCCTAGCACAGATACGCAGTATTTT. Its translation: CSVQGPSTDTQYF.

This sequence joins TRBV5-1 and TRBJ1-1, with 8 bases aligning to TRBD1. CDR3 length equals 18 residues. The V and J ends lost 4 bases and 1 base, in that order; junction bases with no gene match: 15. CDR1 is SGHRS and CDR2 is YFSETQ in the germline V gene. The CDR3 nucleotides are TGCGCCAGCAGCCCAAGGACAGGGTTCTATTCCCCGAACACTGAAGCTTTCTTT. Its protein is CASSPRTGFYSPNTEAFF. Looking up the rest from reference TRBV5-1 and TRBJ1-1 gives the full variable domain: KAGVTQTPRYLIKTRGQQVTLSCSPISGHRSVSWYQQTPGQGLQFLFEYFSETQRNKGNFPGRFSGRQFSNSRSEMNVSTLELGDSALYLCASSPRTGFYSPNTEAFFGQGTRLTVV.

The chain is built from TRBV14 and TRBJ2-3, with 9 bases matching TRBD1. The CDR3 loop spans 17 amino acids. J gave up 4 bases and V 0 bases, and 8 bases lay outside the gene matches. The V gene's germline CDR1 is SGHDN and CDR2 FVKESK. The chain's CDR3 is CASSQDMGQGNPDTQYF. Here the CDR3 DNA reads TGTGCCAGCAGCCAAGATATGGGACAGGGAAATCCAGATACGCAGTATTTT.

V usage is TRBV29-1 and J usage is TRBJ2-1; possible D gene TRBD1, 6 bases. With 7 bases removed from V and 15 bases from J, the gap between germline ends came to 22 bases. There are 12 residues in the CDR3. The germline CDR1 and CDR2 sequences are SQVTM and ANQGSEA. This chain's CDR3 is CSGVTGTKRPFF. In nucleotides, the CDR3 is TGCAGCGGTGTCACGGGGACAAAGAGGCCGTTCTTC.

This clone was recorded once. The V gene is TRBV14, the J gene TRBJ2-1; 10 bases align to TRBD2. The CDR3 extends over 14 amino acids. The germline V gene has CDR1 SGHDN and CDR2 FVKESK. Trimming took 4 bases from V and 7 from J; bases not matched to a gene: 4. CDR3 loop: CASSPGLAFNEQFF. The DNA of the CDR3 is TGTGCCAGCAGCCCGGGACTAGCGTTTAATGAGCAGTTCTTC.